This TCR beta chain was profiled in a study of regulatory and conventional T cells in RAG deficiency. Genomic DNA came from blood conventional CD4+ T cells gated CD25-low CD127-high. Sequencing used immunoSEQ multiplex PCR; TCRdb keeps in-frame clones, though not all of them. The sample includes roughly 10,000 clones, 90% to 95% of them seen just once. This clone was detected only once. This TCR derives from a human donor with RAG deficiency presenting as severe combined immunodeficiency. The sequenced material came from CD4+ effector T cells sorted from blood.

The DNA for the CDR3 is TGTGCCAGCAGTTACAGGGATACGCAGTATTTT. Protein product: CASSYRDTQYF. The rearrangement uses TRBV6-6 and TRBJ2-3, with no clear D. This CDR3 region has 11 residues. V was pared by 2 bases and J by 6 bases, with 3 bases between. CDR1 MNHNY and CDR2 SVGAGI come from the germline V gene (reference sequence).